The entry that follows covers one T cell receptor (beta chain) sequence. The table lists this clonotype with many counts. Its antigen is currently not known. Per-base qualities were not stored, and no clone one base away is much larger. V is cut by 1 base and J by 2 bases, and the space between the germline ends is 18 bases. The CDR1 and CDR2 encoded by the germline V gene are SGHAT and FQNNGV. Counted from cysteine to phenylalanine, this CDR3 has 18 amino acids. Of all the DNA, just the CDR3 is kept, 54 bases in frame from base 1. The data derive from a study of neurological immune-mediated disorders (dated by TCRdb to between 2018 and 2021). Background for the entire study: Among the approximately 35 multiple sclerosis patients, relapsing-remitting MS accounted for some 30 and secondary progressive MS accounted for 3. The cohort included approximately 70 subjects: about 15 with HAM/TSP, about 34 with multiple sclerosis, and approximately 20 healthy controls. The approximately 100 TCR-beta libraries included longitudinal samples, technical triplicates and paired sorted CD4+ and CD8+ T-cell subsets alongside PBMC samples. Peripheral blood TCR-beta repertoires from HTLV-I-associated myelopathy (HAM/TSP) patients, multiple sclerosis patients and healthy controls were compared by UMI-based sequencing. The full study reports these points: TCR clonal expansion was highest in HAM/TSP patients and lowest in MS patients, with MS patients falling below even healthy controls. The MS cluster showed no association with clinical or MRI features, and the authors stated that larger cohorts are needed. Repertoires from 18 of 34 MS patients were grouped by phylogenetic analysis into a cluster of related CDR3 sequences, suggesting a possible repertoire-level signature. No identical CDR3 amino acid sequences were shared among expanded clones across subjects, suggesting private TCR-beta repertoires in all groups.

cDNA was synthesized by template-switch 5'RACE using a primer carrying a 10-nucleotide random unique molecular identifier by which each TCR transcript was tagged. Over 160 million TCR-beta sequences, covering 15-18 subjects, were produced in each sequencing run. The RNeasy kit was used to extract total RNA. The KAPA Real-time Library Amplification kit was used to amplify TCR-beta VDJ regions with primers targeting the TCR constant region and the 5'RACE anchor. Sample indexes and Illumina adaptors were added in a first PCR, and a second PCR then increased library yield. After purification with Ampure beads, the TCR product of roughly 650 bp was size-selected on a 2% E-gel SizeSelection system. Before pooling, libraries had their quality checked on a Bioanalyzer, their concentration measured with Qubit, and their quantity determined with the Kapa Library Quantification kit. An Illumina HiSeq 2500 was used to sequence the libraries paired-end at 2 x 150 bp. To increase sequence diversity, roughly 24-32% phiX was spiked into each library pool. In the original analysis: Quality-filtered reads were processed with the UMI-based MiGEC pipeline, and over 90% of raw TCR sequences were removed by the MiGEC pipeline during error correction. IMGT germline references were used for aligning VDJ genes, and each clonotype was defined as a unique CDR3 amino acid sequence together with its V-J genes. Clonal expansion, Shannon diversity and CDR3 relatedness were evaluated with VDJtools (CalcPairwiseDistances, ClusterSamples), while phylogenetic trees were built in CLCbio workbench. Using coefficient-of-variation modelling across technical triplicates, the study counted a clone as expanded if it had at least 8 unique UMIs. TCRdb's own reprocessing of the public reads used fastp at Q25 and MiXCR and kept productive beta chains. Each entry merges the rows of one CDR3 protein and shows their most common DNA and genes. The V and J calls shown here were made by TCRdb, not taken from the authors' results. The sample yields tens of thousands of distinct CDR3 sequences; about 2% were counted once. The leading ten clones occupy around 2.1% of the sample.

Libraries from unsorted PBMCs were made from 2 million PBMCs kept in RNAlater at -80 degrees C until RNA extraction. Multiple sclerosis patients were enrolled in a US clinical protocol under which disease progression was evaluated by magnetic resonance imaging. Peripheral blood underwent Ficoll-Hypaque density gradient centrifugation to isolate PBMCs, which were then cryopreserved in liquid nitrogen. The sequence is built from TRBV11-2 and TRBJ2-1; TRBD1 might be the D gene, on 6 matching bases. This sequence originates from a woman in her forties with multiple sclerosis. Sequencing was done on a sample of PBMCs. The CDR3: CASSLGTWGRLTYNEQFF. Read as DNA, the sequence is TGTGCCAGCAGCTTAGGGACGTGGGGGCGGCTTACCTACAATGAGCAGTTCTTC.